This T cell receptor (beta chain) came from a study of OX40 agonist ivuxolimab in advanced cancers. Germline V gene sequence: CDR1 MGHRA, CDR2 YSYEKL. Trimming stripped 4 bases from V and 0 bases from J, with 7 bases between. The length of the CDR3 is 13 residues. Here immunoSEQ multiplex PCR was the method, and the copy in TCRdb shows in-frame clones only, minus some. This table has 65,000 to 95,000 clones, 92% appearing once. The source of this sequence is an adult with an advanced solid tumor such as melanoma, head and neck, liver or kidney cancer. The chain combines TRBV4-1 with TRBJ2-7; D call uncertain. This specimen consisted of CD4+ or CD8+ T cells sorted from blood, obtained in a trial of the OX40 agonist ivuxolimab. CDR3 sequence: CASSRGDSYEQYF. DNA of the CDR3: TGCGCCAGCAGCCGAGGAGACTCCTACGAGCAGTACTTC.